A selection of T cell receptor beta chains follows, all from one sample in a study of blood T cell repertoires in COVID-19. Here immunoSEQ multiplex PCR was the method, and the copy in TCRdb shows in-frame clones only, minus some. The sample includes approximately 140,000 clones, less than 80% of them seen just once. The sample was peripheral blood. The source is a man aged 55 to 70 with acute or convalescent COVID-19. Each CDR3 is given with its conserved first and last residue. The D gene is left open where the match is weak. The size of a clone is reported for some rows only, either as once, few or many, or as a class for expanded clones.

clone_size cdr3_length d_call j_call v_call cdr3_aa cdr3_nt
. 14 TRBD1 TRBJ2-7 TRBV4-2 CASSDSGGSYEQYF TGTGCCAGCAGCGACTCAGGGGGCTCCTACGAGCAGTACTTC
once 10 TRBD2 TRBJ2-1 TRBV20-1 CSPRGGEQFF TGCAGCCCTCGGGGGGGTGAGCAGTTCTTC
few 11 . TRBJ2-7 TRBV2 CASSETPGQYF TGTGCCAGCAGCGAAACCCCGGGGCAGTACTTC
once 16 . TRBJ1-4 TRBV7-9 CATSDSRMSANEKLFF TGTGCCACCTCGGACAGTCGGATGTCAGCTAATGAAAAACTGTTTTTT
. 15 TRBD1 TRBJ2-7 TRBV27 CASSPGTGRGREQYF TGTGCCAGCTCCCCCGGGACAGGGAGAGGGCGCGAGCAGTACTTC
. 15 . TRBJ1-5 TRBV7-2 CASSLETGHNQPQHF TGTGCCAGCAGCTTAGAAACAGGACACAATCAGCCCCAGCATTTT
. 13 . TRBJ1-5 TRBV19 CASSRRGNQPQHF TGTGCCAGTAGCCGCAGGGGAAATCAGCCCCAGCATTTT
few 14 TRBD1 TRBJ1-1 TRBV5-8 CASSRTGGNTEAFF TGTGCCAGCAGCCGTACAGGGGGGAACACTGAAGCTTTCTTT
few 15 . TRBJ2-3 TRBV19 CASSIGGQRTDTQYF TGTGCCAGTAGTATAGGGGGGCAACGCACAGATACGCAGTATTTT
. 15 TRBD1 TRBJ1-5 TRBV6-5 CASSPGQGGNQPQHF TGTGCCAGCAGTCCAGGACAGGGCGGCAATCAGCCCCAGCATTTT
. 13 . TRBJ2-5 TRBV7-8 CASSMTGQETQYF TGTGCCAGCAGCATGACAGGCCAAGAGACCCAGTACTTC
. 14 . TRBJ2-1 TRBV11-2 CASSPGWSYNEQFF TGTGCCAGCAGCCCAGGGTGGTCCTACAATGAGCAGTTCTTC
few 14 TRBD1 TRBJ1-2 TRBV2 CASSDYGTGGGYTF TGTGCCAGCAGTGATTACGGGACAGGGGGTGGCTACACCTTC
. 15 . TRBJ1-2 TRBV4-1 CASSQELDRPYGYTF TGCGCCAGCAGCCAAGAACTAGACAGGCCCTATGGCTACACCTTC
. 14 TRBD1 TRBJ2-1 TRBV7-3 CASSLGDRGGEQFF TGTGCCAGCAGCTTAGGGGACAGGGGCGGTGAGCAGTTCTTC
. 15 TRBD1 TRBJ2-3 TRBV18 CASSPPTGRTDTQYF TGTGCCAGCTCACCACCGACAGGGAGAACAGATACGCAGTATTTT
. 14 . TRBJ1-5 TRBV15 CATSRDGGLQPQHF TGTGCCACCAGCAGAGATGGCGGACTCCAGCCCCAGCATTTT
few 15 . TRBJ2-5 TRBV7-9 CASSLGASGLETQYF TGTGCCAGCAGCTTAGGGGCCTCAGGTTTGGAGACCCAGTACTTC
. 15 TRBD1 TRBJ2-7 TRBV19 CASSIVGQGLSEQYF TGTGCCAGTAGTATAGTCGGACAGGGCCTCAGCGAGCAGTACTTC
once 15 . TRBJ1-4 TRBV4-2 CASSQDPGSKEKLFF TGTGCCAGCAGCCAAGATCCGGGGTCGAAAGAAAAACTGTTTTTT
. 15 . TRBJ1-1 TRBV9 CASSGGGAGNTEAFF TGTGCCAGCAGCGGGGGAGGTGCCGGGAACACTGAAGCTTTCTTT
. 14 . TRBJ2-7 TRBV7-9 CASSFQGSPYEQYF TGTGCCAGCAGCTTTCAGGGATCCCCCTACGAGCAGTACTTC
few 13 . TRBJ1-2 TRBV30 CAWSVSRGYGYTF TGTGCCTGGAGTGTGTCCAGGGGCTATGGCTACACCTTC
once 13 . TRBJ2-5 TRBV5-4 CASSLAGVETQYF TGTGCCAGCAGCTTGGCGGGGGTCGAGACCCAGTACTTC
once 16 . TRBJ2-6 TRBV19 CASSMGGGGGANVLTF TGTGCCAGTAGTATGGGGGGAGGAGGTGGGGCCAACGTCCTGACTTTC
. 11 . TRBJ1-1 TRBV6-6 CASSPSQRAFF TGTGCCAGCAGTCCCTCCCAGCGTGCTTTCTTT
. 19 TRBD2 TRBJ2-1 TRBV9 CASSVSLRGGITPYNEQFF TGTGCCAGCAGCGTAAGTCTGCGGGGGGGGATAACCCCCTACAATGAGCAGTTCTTC
. 15 . TRBJ2-2 TRBV6-2/TRBV6-3 CASSYSGGDTGELFF TGTGCCAGCAGTTACTCCGGGGGAGACACCGGGGAGCTGTTTTTT
. 19 TRBD2 TRBJ2-5 TRBV27 CASSLVFPRRGRGRETQYF TGTGCCAGCAGTCTTGTATTCCCCCGTCGGGGGAGGGGAAGGGAGACCCAGTACTTC
. 16 TRBD1 TRBJ2-7 TRBV28 CASISGRTGGWYEQYF TGTGCCAGCATCTCAGGCCGGACAGGGGGCTGGTACGAGCAGTACTTC
. 15 TRBD2 TRBJ2-7 TRBV28 CASSFYGTTSYEQYF TGTGCCAGCAGTTTTTATGGGACTACCTCCTACGAGCAGTACTTC
. 13 . TRBJ1-4 TRBV6-5 CATRDATNEKLFF TGTGCCACCCGCGATGCAACTAATGAAAAACTGTTTTTT
. 14 . TRBJ1-1 TRBV7-9 CASNLGGLNTEAFF TGTGCCAGCAACTTGGGAGGGTTGAACACTGAAGCTTTCTTT
. 13 . TRBJ2-2 TRBV9 CASSVDGGGELFF TGTGCCAGCAGCGTAGACGGTGGCGGGGAGCTGTTTTTT
. 14 . TRBJ1-3 TRBV28 CASSLGREVHTIYF TGTGCCAGCAGTTTAGGCAGGGAGGTTCACACCATATATTTT
. 12 . TRBJ1-1 TRBV7-8 CASRQPGSEAFF TGTGCCAGCAGACAACCAGGGTCTGAAGCTTTCTTT
. 15 . TRBJ1-3 TRBV28 CASRLGAFSGNTIYF TGTGCCAGCAGGTTAGGGGCCTTCTCTGGAAACACCATATATTTT